The subject of this entry is one T cell receptor beta chain. V trimming: 9 bases; J trimming: 7 bases; junction bases outside the gene matches: 17. The CDR3 is made up of 17 amino acids. Germline V gives CDR1 SGHRS, CDR2 YFSETQ. The data derive from a study of radiotherapy plus CTLA-4 blockade in lung cancer. Data came from immunoSEQ multiplex PCR; TCRdb stores just in-frame clones and leaves some out. Found here are some 49,000 clones, 85% of them singletons; the top ten hold roughly a quarter. Material: peripheral blood, obtained from a patient treated with radiotherapy plus ipilimumab. The genes are TRBV5-1 and TRBJ2-2; 11 positions match TRBD2. The clonotype comes from a human donor with non-small cell lung cancer whose response to radiotherapy plus ipilimumab could not be evaluated. CDR3 sequence: CATTDQLAGAIGGELFF. The CDR3 DNA follows: TGCGCCACTACGGACCAACTAGCGGGGGCCATAGGCGGGGAGCTGTTTTTT.